What follows are 29 T cell receptor beta chains derived from one specimen sequenced in a study of neurological immune-mediated disorders. A single record per CDR3 protein comes from TCRdb applying MiXCR to the 5' RACE reads. The sample lists roughly 120,000 distinct CDR3 sequences; roughly 3.4% were seen once. Sequenced sample: PBMCs. These TCRs come from a woman in her 30s with multiple sclerosis.

Many counts were recorded for this clonotype. V is TRBV6-5 and J is TRBJ2-1; 7 nucleotides align to TRBD2. This CDR3 region has 15 residues. Germline V gene sequence: CDR1 MNHEY, CDR2 SVGAGI. The V gene end was trimmed by 5 bases and the J gene end by 6 bases; junction bases not matched to a gene: 10. CDR3 nucleotides: TGTGCCAGCAGTCCCTCACTAGCGAGAGTCAATGAGCAGTTCTTC. Translation: CASSPSLARVNEQFF.

This clonotype was detected many times. The chain employs TRBV7-2 and TRBJ2-3, with TRBD2 as a possible D gene (6 bases). This CDR3 has 15 amino acids. From germline, CDR1 is SGHTA and CDR2 FQGNSA. V was pared by 5 bases and J by 4 bases, with 16 bases between. CDR3 sequence reads: CASSLGTGVADTQYF. The DNA of the CDR3 is TGTGCCAGCAGCCTCGGGACGGGGGTCGCAGATACGCAGTATTTT.

This clonotype was seen repeatedly, ten times or more. The genes are TRBV3-1 and TRBJ1-2; no clear D. Looked up from germline, CDR1 is LGHDT and CDR2 is YNNKEL (reference sequence). Deletions cut 1 base from V and 8 bases from J, with 14 bases between. The CDR3 sequence is 14 residues long. The CDR3 protein is CASSQGWTLKGYTF. The CDR3 DNA sequence: TGTGCCAGCAGCCAAGGTTGGACCTTAAAAGGCTACACCTTC.

This clonotype has ten or more counts. The rearrangement links TRBV27 to TRBJ1-1, with D unresolved. Germline CDR1 is MNHEY and CDR2 is SMNVEV (reference sequence). CDR3 length: 13 amino acids. Trimming left V 3 bases short and J 5 bases short, with 10 bases between. The CDR3 DNA sequence: TGTGCCAGCAGTTTTTTGGGTGGGACTGAAGCTTTCTTT. Translating gives CASSFLGGTEAFF.

This clonotype showed up many times. The chain combines TRBV29-1 with TRBJ2-1; TRBD2 matches at 7 bases. The CDR3 covers 14 residues. From germline, CDR1 is SQVTM and CDR2 ANQGSEA. V was clipped by 0 bases and J by 8 bases; unmatched bases: 7. Written as DNA, the CDR3 is TGCAGCGTTGAAGAATCGACTAGCTCCTATGAGCAGTTCTTC. Translating it yields CSVEESTSSYEQFF.

This clonotype was seen at least ten times. The V call is TRBV12-3 or TRBV12-4, the J call TRBJ2-1, with 9 bases aligning to TRBD1. This CDR3 spans 13 amino acids. Trimming cost V 6 bases and J 8 bases; bases outside gene matches: 5. As DNA, the CDR3 is TGTGCCAGCAGCTGGGACAGGGAGGATGAGCAGTTCTTC. It specifies CASSWDREDEQFF.

This clonotype was found many times. This rearrangement joins TRBV20-1 to TRBJ1-5; weak D call: TRBD1 (5 bases). V was cut by 3 bases and J by 4 bases, with 13 bases left in between. The germline V gene has CDR1 DFQATT and CDR2 SNEGSKA (reference sequence). CDR3 length equals 14 residues. The CDR3 reads CSARYGTPNQPQHF. CDR3 nucleotides: TGCAGTGCTAGGTACGGGACTCCAAATCAGCCCCAGCATTTT.

This clonotype has only a few counts. The rearrangement joins TRBV7-2 to TRBJ1-2, with 7 bases that match TRBD1. There are 14 residues in the CDR3. The V and J ends lost 5 bases and 4 bases, in that order; junction bases with no gene match: 7. Germline V gene data show CDR1 as SGHTA and CDR2 as FQGNSA. The CDR3 DNA sequence: TGTGCCAGCAGCCCAGGGGGGGCCTCCTATGGCTACACCTTC. Translated: CASSPGGASYGYTF.

This clonotype was seen repeatedly, ten times or more. This chain links TRBV5-1 with TRBJ2-7, with TRBD2 as a possible D gene (5 bases). The CDR3 is 12 amino acids. The V gene's germline CDR1 is SGHRS and CDR2 YFSETQ. The V end lost 1 base, the J end lost 5 bases, and 7 bases lay between the germline ends. In DNA form, the CDR3 reads TGCGCCAGCAGCTTGAACGGGGACGAGCAGTACTTC. Translation: CASSLNGDEQYF.

This clonotype was detected ten times or more. The V and J genes are TRBV6-5 and TRBJ2-1; tentative D call: TRBD2 (5 bases). The CDR3 extends over 14 amino acids. Trimming shortened V by 6 bases and J by 7 bases, and 16 bases separated the two germline ends. The germline gives CDR1 MNHEY, CDR2 SVGAGI. The CDR3 DNA reads TGTGCCAGCAGAAGTAGCGTGGGAACGAATGAGCAGTTCTTC. Translation gives CASRSSVGTNEQFF.

Many counts were recorded for this clonotype. The chain recombines TRBV27 with TRBJ1-1, with D uncertain. This CDR3 has 16 residues. CDR1 MNHEY and CDR2 SMNVEV come from the germline V gene (reference sequence). Trimming removed 6 bases from V and 0 bases from J, with 17 bases in between. The CDR3 nucleotides are TGTGCCAGCAGCCGACTTTCCACGGCAATGAACACTGAAGCTTTCTTT. It is translated as CASSRLSTAMNTEAFF.

Many counts were recorded for this clonotype. The V call is TRBV29-1, the J call TRBJ2-7, with 8 bases matching TRBD1. There are 15 residues in the CDR3. V gave up 6 bases and J gave up 5 bases; unmatched junction bases: 15. Germline lookup yields CDR1 SQVTM and CDR2 ANQGSEA. CDR3 in amino acids: CSVGGAGGGQNEQYF. Here the CDR3 DNA reads TGCAGCGTGGGGGGAGCAGGGGGCGGTCAGAACGAGCAGTACTTC.

This clonotype was counted at least ten times. V usage is TRBV5-6 and J usage is TRBJ1-1; TRBD1 matches at 8 bases. Trimming at V came to 0 bases and at J to 6 bases, leaving 7 bases not matched to a gene. This CDR3 contains 15 residues. Germline V CDR1 and CDR2: SGHDT, YYEEEE. CDR3 region: CASSLVQGEDAEAFF. Here the CDR3 DNA reads TGTGCCAGCAGCTTGGTACAGGGGGAAGATGCTGAAGCTTTCTTT.

This clonotype was seen many times. The chain has TRBV6-4 and TRBJ2-2; D is perhaps TRBD1 (6 bases). The CDR3 is made up of 14 amino acids. Trimming took off 3 bases at V and 3 bases at J, with 8 bases between the two ends. Germline V lookup: CDR1 MRHNA, CDR2 SNTAGT. The CDR3 loop is CASSEKGDTGELFF. The CDR3 DNA sequence: TGTGCCAGCAGTGAGAAGGGGGACACCGGGGAGCTGTTTTTT.

Ten or more counts support this clonotype. V is TRBV18 and J is TRBJ2-3, with no clear D. The germline CDR1 and CDR2 sequences are KGHSH and LQKENI. The CDR3 extends over 18 amino acids. V lost 4 bases and J lost 1, with 21 bases in between. CDR3 DNA sequence: TGTGCCAGCTCACATGTCCGGCACCTGACCACCCGCACAGATACGCAGTATTTT. Translated, it gives CASSHVRHLTTRTDTQYF.

This clonotype was picked up many times. The chain is built from TRBV6-5 and TRBJ1-6; D might be TRBD1 (6 bases). V shed 5 bases and J shed 6 bases, with 8 bases lying between them. The CDR3 sequence is 13 residues long. Germline CDR1 is MNHEY and CDR2 is SVGAGI. The CDR3 here is CASSIRGNSPLHF. CDR3 DNA sequence: TGTGCCAGCAGTATCAGGGGTAATTCACCCCTCCACTTT.

This clonotype was seen ten or more times. The chain joins TRBV6-6 to TRBJ2-7; the D gene is possibly TRBD1 (6 bases). V lost 5 bases to trimming and J lost 4 bases, with 15 bases between them. In germline, CDR1 is MNHNY, CDR2 SVGAGI (reference sequence). The CDR3 runs to 14 residues. CDR3 amino acids: CASSRQGLVYEQYF. The CDR3 nucleotides read TGTGCCAGCAGTAGGCAGGGGTTGGTATACGAGCAGTACTTC.

On this clonotype: A much larger clone differs by one base, so this may be a read error. The CDR3 reads CASFGKGRDGYTF. The CDR3 region has the DNA TGTGCCAGCTTCGGAAAGGGTAGGGATGGCTACACCTTC. The chain carries TRBV19 and TRBJ1-2; no clear D. The CDR3 sequence is 13 residues long. Trimming cost V 9 bases and J 6 bases, with 17 bases left between them. Per the germline V gene, CDR1 is LNHDA and CDR2 is SQIVND (reference sequence).

This clonotype was seen a handful of times. The chain joins TRBV10-2 to TRBJ2-7; maybe TRBD1 (6 bases). Germline V gene lookup returns CDR1 WSHSY and CDR2 SAAADI. The germline V and J ends were trimmed by 0 bases and 4 bases, with 10 bases remaining between them. This CDR3 spans 14 amino acids. CDR3 protein: CASSESDRKYEQYF. The DNA for the CDR3 is TGCGCCAGCAGTGAGTCAGACAGGAAATACGAGCAGTACTTC.

The sample holds many counts of this clonotype. The V call is TRBV7-2, the J call TRBJ1-2, with 7 bases matching TRBD1. Germline CDR1 reads SGHTA; CDR2 reads FQGNSA. This CDR3 is built from 15 residues. V lost 5 bases and J lost 4; bases outside the gene matches: 10. The CDR3 here is CASSLGDRVPYGYTF. CDR3 in DNA: TGTGCCAGCAGCCTTGGGGACAGAGTTCCCTATGGCTACACCTTC.

This clonotype was found many times. V usage is TRBV6-2 or TRBV6-3 and J usage is TRBJ1-5; tentatively, D is TRBD1 (6 bases). Germline V CDR1 and CDR2: MNHEY, SVGEGT. The V end was cut by 5 bases, the J end by 11 bases, with 16 bases between. This CDR3 comprises 13 residues. CDR3 nucleotides: TGTGCCAGCAGTCCCCTCAGGGGACGGGCCCAGCATTTT. Protein sequence: CASSPLRGRAQHF.

The chain has TRBV4-3 and TRBJ1-1; D is possibly TRBD1 (5 bases). Per germline, CDR1 LGHNA and CDR2 YSLEER. V was trimmed by 3 bases and J by 4 bases, leaving 15 bases between them. The CDR3 runs to 15 residues. CDR3 nucleotides: TGCGCCAGCAGCCAGGGCCCATCGGGGGTCACTGAAGCTTTCTTT. Protein: CASSQGPSGVTEAFF.

This clonotype was counted ten times or more. This chain uses TRBV12-5 with TRBJ2-5, with 10 bases lining up with TRBD1. Germline V gene sequence: CDR1 LGHNT, CDR2 FRNRAP. This CDR3 has 18 residues. The V gene end was trimmed by 4 bases and the J gene end by 5 bases; junction bases not matched to a gene: 16. In nucleotides, the CDR3 is TGTGCTAGTGGTTCGCCCCTGGGACAGGGGAGGTCAATCGAGACCCAGTACTTC. Protein sequence: CASGSPLGQGRSIETQYF.

This clonotype was recorded many times. The J gene is TRBJ2-7, the V gene TRBV14; D may match TRBD1 or TRBD2 (5 bases each). Germline V gives CDR1 SGHDN, CDR2 FVKESK. V was pared by 5 bases and J by 8 bases, with 16 bases between. CDR3 length equals 13 residues. CDR3 nucleotides: TGTGCCAGCAGCGGGGACCGACTCGCGAAGCAGTACTTC. This translates into CASSGDRLAKQYF.

About this clonotype itself: Since a much larger clone is just one base distant, this may be a read error. The chain couples TRBV9 to TRBJ2-2; D is perhaps TRBD1 or TRBD2 (5 bases each). Trimming took 0 bases from V and 4 from J, leaving 7 bases between them. Per germline, CDR1 SGDLS and CDR2 YYNGEE. The CDR3 spans 14 residues. CDR3 bases: TGTGCCAGCAGCGTAGTTGGGGGCACCGGGGAGCTGTTTTTT. Translation gives CASSVVGGTGELFF.

The sample holds many counts of this clonotype. This chain uses TRBV29-1 with TRBJ1-1; 7 nucleotides agree with TRBD1. The CDR3 spans 14 residues. V trimming: 7 bases; J trimming: 1 base; junction bases outside the gene matches: 9. CDR1 SQVTM and CDR2 ANQGSEA come from the germline V gene. The CDR3 is CSAVIQGRNTEAFF. The CDR3, as DNA: TGCAGCGCCGTAATACAGGGGCGGAACACTGAAGCTTTCTTT.

The V call is TRBV12-3 or TRBV12-4, the J call TRBJ2-7, with D perhaps matching TRBD2 (5 bases). The CDR3 covers 14 residues. V was cut by 3 bases and J by 3 bases, with 12 bases left in between. The CDR3 bases are TGTGCCAGCAGTTTTATATCGACTATCTACGAGCAGTACTTC. Protein: CASSFISTIYEQYF.

Only a few counts were recorded for this clonotype. V and J are TRBV11-2 and TRBJ2-5; 7 bases agree with TRBD2. J was trimmed by 4 bases and V by 5 bases; bases with no gene match: 10. This CDR3 has 15 amino acids. The germline V gene encodes CDR1 SGHAT and CDR2 FQNNGV. The CDR3 nucleotides read TGTGCCAGCAGCCCTACCGGGGGGTTCATAGAGACCCAGTACTTC. This codes for CASSPTGGFIETQYF.

This clonotype occurred many times. V and J are TRBV5-1 and TRBJ1-1; 7 bases align to TRBD1. Germline assignment: CDR1 SGHRS and CDR2 YFSETQ. CDR3 length equals 15 residues. The junction had 7 bases not matched to a gene; V was cut back by 4 bases and J by 1 base. CDR3 sequence (DNA): TGCGCCAGCAGCGCCGTACAGGGGAGGAACACTGAAGCTTTCTTT. Translating it yields CASSAVQGRNTEAFF.